This is a list of T cell receptor beta chains from one sample in a study of shared clonotypes between healthy human individuals. The assay was immunoSEQ multiplex PCR, and TCRdb's table has in-frame clones only and misses some. The repertoire holds some 2,400,000 clones, 90% to 96% seen once, with around 0.13% in the top ten. Sequencing input: naive CD4+ T cells sorted from blood. The receptors were sampled from a man aged 18 to 29 in good health. CDR3s include the opening cysteine and the closing phenylalanine or tryptophan. The order of the fields is D gene, J gene, clone size, V gene, CDR3 DNA, CDR3 protein. A D gene is named only where the DNA matches it firmly. Expanded clones are given a class, and other clones once, few, many or no size at all.

NA,TRBJ1-2,once,TRBV2,TGTGCCAGCAGTGTGGACAGCCGTGGGGGCTACACCTTC,CASSVDSRGGYTF
NA,TRBJ2-4,once,TRBV6-1,TGTGCCAGCGGGGTAAACGGGAACATTCAGTACTTC,CASGVNGNIQYF
TRBD2,TRBJ2-1,NA,TRBV4-2,TGTGCCAGCAGCCAAGGCGGGCGGGAGTCCTACAATGAGCAGTTCTTC,CASSQGGRESYNEQFF
NA,TRBJ2-7,NA,TRBV5-1,TGCGCCAGCAGTCTCGGAAGGGGGGCCGCCTACGAGCAGTACTTC,CASSLGRGAAYEQYF
NA,TRBJ1-2,NA,TRBV28,TGTGCCAGCACCACCCCCGCGGCAGGGGCGGGGGGCTACACCTTC,CASTTPAAGAGGYTF
TRBD1,TRBJ1-6,once,TRBV7-9,TGTGCCAGCAGCTTAGCGGGGACAGAACCTAATTCACCCCTCCACTTT,CASSLAGTEPNSPLHF
NA,TRBJ2-7,NA,TRBV30,TGTGCCTGGAGTTTGGGACTCAACTACGAGCAGTACTTC,CAWSLGLNYEQYF
NA,TRBJ1-4,NA,TRBV25-1,TGTGCCAGCAGTGTTCTGGGAGGGGGGTCGACTAATGAAAAACTGTTTTTT,CASSVLGGGSTNEKLFF
NA,TRBJ2-3,NA,TRBV10-2,TGCGCCAGCAGTGACTTACCGGGAAGCACAGATACGCAGTATTTT,CASSDLPGSTDTQYF
NA,TRBJ2-4,once,TRBV28,TGTGCCAGCAGCGACGGGACTAAAAACATTCAGTACTTC,CASSDGTKNIQYF
NA,TRBJ1-1,NA,TRBV20-1,TGCAGTGCCCATGTGAACACTGAAGCTTTCTTT,CSAHVNTEAFF
TRBD1,TRBJ1-6,NA,TRBV6-6,TGTGCCAGCAGTTTTCCGACAGGGACACCCCTCCACTTT,CASSFPTGTPLHF
NA,TRBJ2-7,NA,TRBV21-1,TGTGCCAGCAGGTACAGTGAATACTACGAGCAGTACTTC,CASRYSEYYEQYF
NA,TRBJ1-6,NA,TRBV5-4,TGTGCCAGCAGCCCGACAGTGGAGACAGTCCTTTCACCCCTCCACTTT,CASSPTVETVLSPLHF
TRBD2,TRBJ2-3,NA,TRBV5-6,TGTGCCAGCAGCTTGGCCCCGGGACTAGCGGATACAGATACGCAGTATTTT,CASSLAPGLADTDTQYF
NA,TRBJ1-4,NA,TRBV5-8,TGTGCCAGCAGCTTGGGCCCGAATGAAAAACTGTTTTTT,CASSLGPNEKLFF
NA,TRBJ1-5,NA,TRBV9,TGTGCCAGCAGCGTAGGGGTCAGGTCCAATCAGCCCCAGCATTTT,CASSVGVRSNQPQHF
NA,TRBJ2-3,NA,TRBV27,TGTGCCAGCAATCTGGCAGGCACAGATACGCAGTATTTT,CASNLAGTDTQYF
TRBD2,TRBJ2-1,NA,TRBV7-2,TGTGCCAGCAGCTTATCTAGCGGGGGCCCTCCGGGAAAGTTCTTC,CASSLSSGGPPGKFF
NA,TRBJ1-2,NA,TRBV5-1,TGCGCCAGCAGCTTGGACGCCTATGGCTACACCTTC,CASSLDAYGYTF
TRBD1,TRBJ1-2,NA,TRBV6-1,TGTGCCAGCAGTGAAACGTGGACAGGTTTCCACTTC,CASSETWTGFHF
NA,TRBJ1-5,NA,TRBV5-1,TGCGCCAGCAGCCCAACAGGGAATCAGCCCCAGCATTTT,CASSPTGNQPQHF
TRBD1,TRBJ2-1,NA,TRBV7-2,TGTGCCAGCAGCTTAATTTTCGGGACAGGCTCCTACAATGAGCAGTTCTTC,CASSLIFGTGSYNEQFF
TRBD2,TRBJ2-1,once,TRBV7-8,TGTGCCAGCAGCTCACCGGGACTAGCAAAATTAAGCTATGAGCAGTTCTTC,CASSSPGLAKLSYEQFF
NA,TRBJ2-1,NA,TRBV4-3,TGCGCCAGCAGCCAAGGGCTCGGGGCCTTGACCGGCAATGAGCAGTTCTTC,CASSQGLGALTGNEQFF
TRBD2,TRBJ2-5,NA,TRBV5-1,TGCGCCAGCAGCTTCCAAGGACTAGCGGGGCAAGAGACCCAGTACTTC,CASSFQGLAGQETQYF
NA,TRBJ2-3,NA,TRBV5-1,TGCGCCAGCAGCCCGGCGAGGGCGTGGGCAGATACGCAGTATTTT,CASSPARAWADTQYF
TRBD1,TRBJ1-1,NA,TRBV19,TGTGCCAGTAGTTCCCAACAGGGGCTTGAAGCTTTCTTT,CASSSQQGLEAFF
NA,TRBJ2-1,once,TRBV7-2,TGTGCCAGCAGCTTAGGACAGCCCTACAATGAGCAGTTCTTC,CASSLGQPYNEQFF
NA,TRBJ2-7,NA,TRBV18,TGTGCCAGCTCGGTTATAATAGGGAGCTCCTACGAGCAGTACTTC,CASSVIIGSSYEQYF
TRBD1,TRBJ1-1,few,TRBV5-1,TGCGCCAGCGGTACCCAGGGACAGAAAAACACTGAAGCTTTCTTT,CASGTQGQKNTEAFF
NA,TRBJ2-6,once,TRBV11-3,TGTGCCAGCAGCTTAGGTCAGGGGTTCTCTGGGGCCAACGTCCTGACTTTC,CASSLGQGFSGANVLTF
TRBD1,TRBJ2-3,NA,TRBV15,TGTGCCACCAGCGGGGACAGGGGGCGATCAGATACGCAGTATTTT,CATSGDRGRSDTQYF
NA,TRBJ2-7,NA,TRBV28,TGTGCCAGCAGTTCAACACGAAGCCTAAGTATCAATGCCTACGAGCAGTACTTC,CASSSTRSLSINAYEQYF
TRBD1,TRBJ2-5,NA,TRBV5-4,TGTGCCAGCAGCGGGGGACAGCAAGAGACCCAGTACTTC,CASSGGQQETQYF
NA,TRBJ1-2,once,TRBV14,TGTGCCAGCAGCCAAACCCCAGGGGTTGGCTACACCTTC,CASSQTPGVGYTF
TRBD1,TRBJ1-6,NA,TRBV6-5,TGTGCCAGCTCCGATGGTCGGGACAGCTCACCCCTCCACTTT,CASSDGRDSSPLHF